One sample yielded the 22 T cell receptor beta chains listed below, sequenced in a study of T cell changes during pregnancy in multiple sclerosis (dated by TCRdb to 2018 to 2020). Libraries were prepared through the immunoSEQ multiplex PCR assay. TCRdb provides this immuneACCESS table in a form limited to in-frame rearrangements. Some clones are lacking; in checked studies, under half of them reflect an unresolved V gene, and why the rest are absent is not known. The sample table lists 49,000 or so clones, roughly nine tenths of them with a count of one. In total, the top ten clones hold 0.3% to 0.4% of the sample. The sequencing used CD4+ T cells from peripheral blood mononuclear cells, collected in the second trimester of pregnancy. These receptors were taken from a female donor in good health, enrolled as a control in a pregnancy study.

The chain couples TRBV14 to TRBJ2-5, with TRBD2 matching over 9 bases. Germline-derived CDR1 and CDR2 are SGHDN and FVKESK. This CDR3 has 16 residues. Losses at the gene ends were 4 bases for V and 0 bases for J; bases not matched to a gene: 6. CDR3 coding DNA: TGTGCCAGCAGCCTCCAGGGACTAGCACACCAAGAGACCCAGTACTTC. This sequence encodes CASSLQGLAHQETQYF.

The DNA for the CDR3 is TGTGCCAGTAGTCTCATACTAGCTAGCTCCTACAATGAGCAGTTCTTC. Translated, it gives CASSLILASSYNEQFF. The V and J genes are TRBV19 and TRBJ2-1, with D perhaps TRBD2 (6 bases). V gave up 5 bases and J gave up 0 bases, with 14 bases separating them. The CDR3 covers 16 residues. Germline V lookup: CDR1 LNHDA, CDR2 SQIVND (reference sequence). The full variable domain, with the rest looked up from reference TRBV19 and TRBJ2-1, is DGGITQSPKYLFRKEGQNVTLSCEQNLNHDAMYWYRQDPGQGLRLIYYSQIVNDFQKGDIAEGYSVSREKKESFPLTVTSAQKNPTAFYLCASSLILASSYNEQFFGPGTRLTVL.

CDR3 sequence reads: CASSPLDYGESYNEQFF. The DNA of the CDR3 is TGTGCCAGCAGCCCCTTGGACTATGGGGAAAGTTACAATGAGCAGTTCTTC. The chain couples TRBV7-9 to TRBJ2-1, with D perhaps TRBD2 (6 bases). Trimming removed 5 bases from V and 4 bases from J, with 21 bases in between. This CDR3 has 17 residues. In germline, CDR1 is SEHNR, CDR2 FQNEAQ (reference sequence).

The chain has TRBV6-6 and TRBJ2-7, with 9 nucleotides matching TRBD2. Germline CDR1 MNHNY, CDR2 SVGAGI (reference sequence). The CDR3 is 14 residues long. V lost 0 bases, J lost 5 bases, and 2 bases stayed unmatched. The CDR3 DNA reads as TGTGCCAGCAGTTACTCCCTAGCGGGGAACGAGCAGTACTTC. As protein: CASSYSLAGNEQYF.

The V gene is TRBV5-1, the J gene TRBJ2-7, with D perhaps TRBD1 (6 bases). Germline lookup yields CDR1 SGHRS and CDR2 YFSETQ. V gave up 2 bases and J gave up 0 bases, with 21 bases separating them. This CDR3 has 18 residues. CDR3 in DNA: TGCGCCAGCAGCTTCGTGACAGGAATGACTCGTGACTCCTACGAGCAGTACTTC. This codes for CASSFVTGMTRDSYEQYF.

This chain links TRBV2 with TRBJ1-6, with 12 bases that match TRBD1. The CDR3 sequence is 20 residues long. With V trimmed by 6 bases and J by 8 bases, 20 bases remained unmatched. The germline V gene encodes CDR1 SNHLY and CDR2 FYNNEI. The CDR3 reads CASSSVIRDRGRLSDSPLHF. Written as DNA, the CDR3 is TGTGCCAGCAGCAGTGTCATCCGGGACAGGGGGCGGCTGAGCGATTCACCCCTCCACTTT.

This clone was counted a single time. The CDR3 loop reads CASSVESSGAIDTQYF. In DNA form, the CDR3 reads TGTGCCAGCAGCGTAGAGAGTAGCGGGGCCATAGATACGCAGTATTTT. This chain connects TRBV9 to TRBJ2-3; 8 bases fit TRBD2. The J segment lost 5 bases and the V segment lost 0 bases, leaving 8 bases of the junction unmatched. Germline V gene data show CDR1 as SGDLS and CDR2 as YYNGEE. The CDR3 covers 16 residues.

The chain uses TRBV10-1 and TRBJ1-5; D is undetermined. The ends were cut back, 3 bases at V and 0 bases at J, with 6 bases in the middle. Germline V gene data show CDR1 as WNHNN and CDR2 as SYGVQD (reference sequence). There are 14 residues in the CDR3. The CDR3 region has the DNA TGCGCCAGCAGTGACCTCTATAGCAATCAGCCCCAGCATTTT. It yields the protein CASSDLYSNQPQHF.

This chain uses TRBV10-3 with TRBJ1-5; 7 positions match TRBD1. V shed 6 bases, J shed 6 bases, and the junction held 8 bases outside the gene matches. The CDR3 contains 14 residues. Germline V lookup: CDR1 ENHRY, CDR2 SYGVKD. CDR3 loop: CAISFTGVGQPQHF. The CDR3 region has the DNA TGTGCCATCAGCTTTACAGGGGTGGGTCAGCCCCAGCATTTT.

The chain carries TRBV11-2 and TRBJ2-7; 9 nucleotides match TRBD1. Germline V CDR1 and CDR2: SGHAT, FQNNGV. The V and J ends lost 8 bases and 1 base, in that order; junction bases with no gene match: 3. The CDR3 has 13 residues. CDR3 sequence reads: CASEDRGSYEQYF. Written as DNA, the CDR3 is TGTGCCAGCGAGGACAGGGGATCCTACGAGCAGTACTTC.

This chain joins TRBV7-3 and TRBJ2-1; TRBD2 aligns across 10 bases. The germline V gene has CDR1 SGHTA and CDR2 FQGTGA. With 8 bases clipped from V and 5 bases from J, the junction kept 6 bases outside the gene matches. The CDR3 extends over 14 amino acids. The CDR3 reads CASGLAGGNNEQFF. CDR3 nucleotides: TGTGCCAGCGGATTAGCGGGGGGAAACAATGAGCAGTTCTTC.

The chain links TRBV7-2 to TRBJ1-2; D is unresolved. CDR3 length: 15 residues. Germline CDR1 is SGHTA and CDR2 is FQGNSA. The germline V and J ends were trimmed by 1 base and 0 bases, with 9 bases remaining between them. Here the CDR3 reads CASSLGQAPNYGYTF. The CDR3 DNA follows: TGTGCCAGCAGCTTAGGCCAGGCTCCTAACTATGGCTACACCTTC. Drawing the rest from reference TRBV7-2 and TRBJ1-2, the complete variable domain is GAGVSQSPSNKVTEKGKDVELRCDPISGHTALYWYRQSLGQGLEFLIYFQGNSAPDKSGLPSDRFSAERTGGSVSTLTIQRTQQEDSAVYLCASSLGQAPNYGYTFGSGTRLTVV.

The chain uses TRBV7-2 and TRBJ1-6, with 10 bases identical to TRBD1. The CDR3 loop spans 15 amino acids. Germline V gives CDR1 SGHTA, CDR2 FQGNSA. V shed 5 bases, J shed 9 bases, and the junction held 7 bases outside the gene matches. CDR3 sequence reads: CASSPEGTGASPLHF. The CDR3 DNA reads TGTGCCAGCAGCCCAGAGGGGACAGGGGCTTCACCCCTCCACTTT. Supplemented by reference TRBV7-2 and TRBJ1-6, the full variable domain reads GAGVSQSPSNKVTEKGKDVELRCDPISGHTALYWYRQSLGQGLEFLIYFQGNSAPDKSGLPSDRFSAERTGGSVSTLTIQRTQQEDSAVYLCASSPEGTGASPLHFGNGTRLTVT.

V and J are TRBV5-1 and TRBJ1-6; the D gene is possibly TRBD1 (6 bases). The V end was cut by 4 bases, the J end by 6 bases, with 11 bases between. The germline V gene encodes CDR1 SGHRS and CDR2 YFSETQ. The CDR3 is 14 residues long. The CDR3 is CASSPWDINSPLHF. The DNA of the CDR3 is TGCGCCAGCAGCCCCTGGGACATTAATTCACCCCTCCACTTT.

The CDR3: CASSPEGRGTDTQYF. Written as DNA, the CDR3 is TGTGCCAGCAGCCCGGAGGGTCGTGGAACAGATACGCAGTATTTT. The chain joins TRBV5-4 to TRBJ2-3; a weak D match, TRBD2 (6 bases). The CDR3 is 15 residues long. Trimming removed 4 bases from V and 3 bases from J, with 15 bases in between. The germline gives CDR1 SGHNT, CDR2 YYREEE (reference sequence).

This chain uses TRBV7-9 with TRBJ1-2; possible D gene TRBD1, 6 bases. Per the germline V gene, CDR1 is SEHNR and CDR2 is FQNEAQ (reference sequence). V shed 6 bases and J shed 3 bases, with 11 bases lying between them. The CDR3 is 13 residues long. CDR3 residues: CASSKGQHYGYTF. CDR3 nucleotide sequence: TGTGCCAGCAGTAAAGGACAGCACTATGGCTACACCTTC.

The chain uses TRBV10-3 and TRBJ1-1; unclear D gene. Germline CDR1 ENHRY, CDR2 SYGVKD. The V gene lost 8 bases and the J gene lost 0 bases, with 13 bases spanning the gap. This CDR3 comprises 14 residues. This chain's CDR3 is CAIRELRMNTEAFF. CDR3 DNA: TGTGCCATCCGGGAGCTTAGAATGAACACTGAAGCTTTCTTT.

The chain employs TRBV5-1 and TRBJ1-2; D might be TRBD1 (5 bases). CDR1 SGHRS and CDR2 YFSETQ come from the germline V gene. V lost 0 bases, J lost 7 bases, and 13 bases lay in between. The CDR3 contains 14 residues. For the CDR3, the DNA is TGCGCCAGCAGCTTGGATCGGGGGAGCGGTGGCTACACCTTC. Amino acid sequence: CASSLDRGSGGYTF.

The chain combines TRBV19 with TRBJ1-6; 11 nucleotides agree with TRBD1. The J segment lost 9 bases and the V segment lost 10 bases, leaving 11 bases of the junction unmatched. CDR1 is LNHDA and CDR2 is SQIVND in the germline V gene (reference sequence). The CDR3 extends over 15 amino acids. The CDR3 here is CATADRGQSGSPLHF. The DNA for the CDR3 is TGTGCCACCGCGGACAGGGGGCAATCAGGTTCACCCCTCCACTTT. Drawing the rest from reference TRBV19 and TRBJ1-6, the complete variable domain is DGGITQSPKYLFRKEGQNVTLSCEQNLNHDAMYWYRQDPGQGLRLIYYSQIVNDFQKGDIAEGYSVSREKKESFPLTVTSAQKNPTAFYLCATADRGQSGSPLHFGNGTRLTVT.

V gene TRBV30 combines with J gene TRBJ1-1; 9 positions match TRBD1. With 4 bases clipped from V and 7 bases from J, the junction kept 10 bases outside the gene matches. Germline CDR1 is GTSNPN and CDR2 is SVGIG (reference sequence). The CDR3 has 14 amino acids. The CDR3 region has the DNA TGTGCCTGGACCGGGACAGGGTTTGGGGTTGAAGCTTTCTTT. Its protein is CAWTGTGFGVEAFF.

The CDR3 coding sequence is TGTGCCAGCAGCTCTCGGGGTCGGGAAGGCTACACCTTC. Amino acid sequence: CASSSRGREGYTF. The genes are TRBV9 and TRBJ1-2; D is unclear. The CDR3 runs 13 residues. V gave up 4 bases and J gave up 8 bases, with 15 bases separating them. Germline V CDR1 and CDR2: SGDLS, YYNGEE.

Here the CDR3 reads CASSVDSTTGELFF. DNA for the CDR3: TGTGCCAGCAGCGTAGATAGCACCACCGGGGAGCTGTTTTTT. The J gene is TRBJ2-2, the V gene TRBV9; D uncertain. V shed 0 bases and J shed 4 bases, with 7 bases lying between them. Germline CDR1 and CDR2: SGDLS and YYNGEE. The length of the CDR3 is 14 residues. The variable domain in full, completed from reference TRBV9 and TRBJ2-2, reads DSGVTQTPKHLITATGQRVTLRCSPRSGDLSVYWYQQSLDQGLQFLIQYYNGEERAKGNILERFSAQQFPDLHSELNLSSLELGDSALYFCASSVDSTTGELFFGEGSRLTVL.